A selection of T cell receptor beta chains follows, all from one sample in a study of blood T cell repertoires in COVID-19. The method was immunoSEQ multiplex PCR; TCRdb's version includes in-frame clones alone and lacks a portion of them. Here the sample spans approximately 170,000 clones, about nine tenths being singletons. The source material was peripheral blood. These TCRs come from a man younger than 45 with acute or convalescent COVID-19. Both conserved end residues are trimmed from each CDR3.

len: 12; j_gene: TRBJ1-5; v_gene: TRBV5-6; CDR3aa: ASSPGTGLGPQH
len: 11; j_gene: TRBJ2-5; v_gene: TRBV5-6; CDR3aa: ASSLGRGETQY
len: 11; j_gene: TRBJ2-7; v_gene: TRBV18; CDR3aa: ASSPSGTGEQY
len: 10; j_gene: TRBJ2-5; v_gene: TRBV12-3/TRBV12-4; CDR3aa: ASRMQQETQY
len: 14; j_gene: TRBJ2-4; v_gene: TRBV24-1; CDR3aa: ATSDTSTSGRNIQY
len: 13; j_gene: TRBJ2-7; v_gene: TRBV6-5; CDR3aa: ASTSGTMIGYEQY
len: 13; j_gene: TRBJ1-2; v_gene: TRBV4-2; CDR3aa: ASSQVLALGYGYT
len: 16; j_gene: TRBJ2-2; v_gene: TRBV4-1; CDR3aa: ASSLTPGTGYGGGELF
len: 15; j_gene: TRBJ2-3; v_gene: TRBV27; CDR3aa: ASSARTSGGPLGTQY
len: 10; j_gene: TRBJ1-2; v_gene: TRBV19; CDR3aa: ASQDRYYGYT
len: 11; j_gene: TRBJ1-3; v_gene: TRBV3-1/TRBV3-2; CDR3aa: ASSRGSGNTIY
len: 14; j_gene: TRBJ2-1; v_gene: TRBV19; CDR3aa: ASSRPPGLTSNEQF
len: 14; j_gene: TRBJ1-5; v_gene: TRBV28; CDR3aa: ASSLLGGQSNQPQH
len: 12; j_gene: TRBJ1-1; v_gene: TRBV5-1; CDR3aa: ASSLTRGHTEAF
len: 12; j_gene: TRBJ2-1; v_gene: TRBV5-1; CDR3aa: ASRQGASYNEQF
len: 13; j_gene: TRBJ1-5; v_gene: TRBV7-9; CDR3aa: ASSFTGISNQPQH
len: 12; j_gene: TRBJ1-1; v_gene: TRBV28; CDR3aa: ASSRDRVWGGAF
len: 13; j_gene: TRBJ2-7; v_gene: TRBV2; CDR3aa: ASRKQGGDSYEQY
len: 12; j_gene: TRBJ1-5; v_gene: TRBV6-1; CDR3aa: ASSERTENQPQH
len: 16; j_gene: TRBJ2-7; v_gene: TRBV6-4; CDR3aa: ASSLGGTSGRDLYEQY
len: 13; j_gene: TRBJ1-2; v_gene: TRBV3-1/TRBV3-2; CDR3aa: ASSQTGTGGGGYT
len: 13; j_gene: TRBJ1-3; v_gene: TRBV28; CDR3aa: ASINSGVAGNTIY
len: 13; j_gene: TRBJ2-2; v_gene: TRBV18; CDR3aa: ASSLGTSAAGELF
len: 11; j_gene: TRBJ2-7; v_gene: TRBV5-1; CDR3aa: ASSFRLGYEQY
len: 13; j_gene: TRBJ2-1; v_gene: TRBV6-5; CDR3aa: ASFSRGTPYNEQF
len: 16; j_gene: TRBJ2-1; v_gene: TRBV3-1/TRBV3-2; CDR3aa: ASSQDRLGLGTYNEQF
len: 11; j_gene: TRBJ1-1; v_gene: TRBV14; CDR3aa: ASSQFMNTEAF
len: 11; j_gene: TRBJ1-6; v_gene: TRBV10-2; CDR3aa: ASTGVNNSPLH
len: 12; j_gene: TRBJ2-1; v_gene: TRBV11-2; CDR3aa: ASSPGLIYNEQF
len: 12; j_gene: TRBJ2-5; v_gene: TRBV30; CDR3aa: AWRVSPGQETQY
len: 12; j_gene: TRBJ2-7; v_gene: TRBV10-2; CDR3aa: ASSGLADSYEQY
len: 10; j_gene: TRBJ2-5; v_gene: TRBV5-6; CDR3aa: ASSLRWETQY
len: 14; j_gene: TRBJ1-3; v_gene: TRBV7-2; CDR3aa: ASRPIGEGRGNTIY
len: 11; j_gene: TRBJ1-2; v_gene: TRBV12-3/TRBV12-4; CDR3aa: ASSPRGRDGYT
len: 14; j_gene: TRBJ1-5; v_gene: TRBV6-1; CDR3aa: ASSDKGGLSNQPQH
len: 12; j_gene: TRBJ1-6; v_gene: TRBV6-5; CDR3aa: ASGGDRGPSPLH
len: 11; j_gene: TRBJ1-1; v_gene: TRBV29-1; CDR3aa: SVSHRLNTEAF
len: 13; j_gene: TRBJ2-5; v_gene: TRBV19; CDR3aa: ASSLRPRGQETQY
len: 12; j_gene: TRBJ2-5; v_gene: TRBV11-2; CDR3aa: ASSSRLGQETQY
len: 13; j_gene: TRBJ2-7; v_gene: TRBV19; CDR3aa: ASSNTGALSYEQY
len: 11; j_gene: TRBJ1-2; v_gene: TRBV7-2; CDR3aa: ASSLGQYYGYT
len: 12; j_gene: TRBJ2-7; v_gene: TRBV10-3; CDR3aa: AISEGQGYYEQY
len: 13; j_gene: TRBJ2-5; v_gene: TRBV5-8; CDR3aa: ASSDGGGVRETQY
len: 13; j_gene: TRBJ1-5; v_gene: TRBV20-1; CDR3aa: SASRTKASNQPQH
len: 12; j_gene: TRBJ1-2; v_gene: TRBV29-1; CDR3aa: SVEGDRRNYGYT
len: 11; j_gene: TRBJ1-3; v_gene: TRBV5-5; CDR3aa: ASSLGVGNTIY
len: 10; j_gene: TRBJ1-2; v_gene: TRBV5-8; CDR3aa: ASGAGRIVYT
len: 14; j_gene: TRBJ2-1; v_gene: TRBV24-1; CDR3aa: ATSDRGQGKCNEQF
len: 10; j_gene: TRBJ2-1; v_gene: TRBV19; CDR3aa: ASSPLAGAQF
len: 13; j_gene: TRBJ1-2; v_gene: TRBV5-6; CDR3aa: ASALRGGGQAGYT
len: 13; j_gene: TRBJ2-5; v_gene: TRBV27; CDR3aa: ASSSLREVAETQY
len: 11; j_gene: TRBJ1-1; v_gene: TRBV6-5; CDR3aa: ASTFGANTEAF